This T cell receptor beta chain was obtained from a study of beta chain features in type 1 diabetes. There are a few counts of this clone. The target antigen is unknown. Whole-study results and caveats: TCRB CDR3s from Type 1 diabetes patients were moderately but significantly shorter in all four CD4+ subsets.

As every portion of the isolated RNA was reverse transcribed, the sequencing read expressed TCRB transcripts. The repertoire was sequenced with immunoSEQ multiplex PCR; TCRdb's copy has only in-frame clones and lacks some. The table records about 640,000 clones, under 15% of them present only once. Sequencing was performed on naive CD4+ T cells from blood. The TCR sequence derives from a man younger than 40 with type 1 diabetes.

The DNA of the CDR3 is TGCAGCGTTGACCTGACTAGCGGGGGACATACGCAGTATTTT. Encoded protein: CSVDLTSGGHTQYF. This chain links TRBV29-1 with TRBJ2-3; 12 bases are shared with TRBD2. Germline loops: CDR1 SQVTM, CDR2 ANQGSEA. The CDR3 is made up of 14 amino acids. V was pared by 3 bases and J by 7 bases, with 5 bases of the junction left unmatched.